Below, 16 T cell receptor beta chains from the same sample are listed, as sequenced in a study of Graves' ophthalmopathy and Graves' hyperthyroidism. RNA transcripts were the source from which TCR beta CDR3 regions were amplified. First-round RT-PCR employed HTBI primers, with a second-round multiplex PCR after it. A single record per CDR3 protein comes from TCRdb applying MiXCR to the multiplex PCR reads. Among fewer than 400,000 distinct CDR3 sequences listed, roughly 18% were seen once. Sequenced sample: peripheral blood. All receptors derive from a woman aged 18-29 years with Graves' ophthalmopathy.

This clonotype was recorded at least ten times. This chain connects TRBV11-3 to TRBJ1-1; D ambiguous. CDR3 length: 13 residues. Germline V gives CDR1 SGHNT, CDR2 YENEEA. Trimming took off 7 bases at V and 1 base at J, with 10 bases between the two ends. The CDR3 reads CASKERGNTEAFF. As DNA, the CDR3 is TGTGCCAGCAAAGAGCGGGGGAACACTGAAGCTTTCTTT. Full variable domain (missing parts from reference TRBV11-3 and TRBJ1-1): EAGVVQSPRYKIIEKKQPVAFWCNPISGHNTLYWYLQNLGQGPELLIRYENEEAVDDSQLPKDRFSAERLKGVDSTLKIQPAELGDSAVYLCASKERGNTEAFFGQGTRLTVV.

The table lists this clonotype with many counts. The V gene is TRBV27, the J gene TRBJ2-2; 9 bases map to TRBD1. CDR1 is MNHEY and CDR2 is SMNVEV in the germline V gene (reference sequence). V was pared by 5 bases and J by 5 bases, with 6 bases of the junction left unmatched. CDR3 length: 15 residues. This CDR3 reads CASSPGTGLTGELFF. The CDR3 DNA reads TGTGCCAGCAGTCCCGGGACAGGGTTAACCGGGGAGCTGTTTTTT.

This clonotype was picked up many times. This chain joins TRBV6-1 and TRBJ2-7; D is ambiguous. Germline CDR1 and CDR2: MNHNS and SASEGT. Deletions cut 2 bases from V and 3 bases from J, with 14 bases between. This CDR3 spans 15 amino acids. CDR3 DNA: TGTGCCAGCAGTGAACCCCCCGGCTCTTACTACGAGCAGTACTTC. Protein: CASSEPPGSYYEQYF.

This clonotype appeared many times. The gene calls are TRBV7-3 and TRBJ1-2; 9 nucleotides align to TRBD1. Germline lookup yields CDR1 SGHTA and CDR2 FQGTGA. The CDR3 has 15 amino acids. J was trimmed by 8 bases and V by 0 bases; bases with no gene match: 7. The CDR3: CASSLTGPQGAGYTF. The CDR3, as DNA: TGTGCCAGCAGCTTAACGGGACCACAGGGGGCCGGCTACACCTTC.

This clonotype was detected ten times or more. This sequence joins TRBV6-1 and TRBJ1-1; D uncertain. The ends were cut back, 11 bases at V and 1 base at J, with 8 bases in the middle. The V gene's germline CDR1 is MNHNS and CDR2 SASEGT. The CDR3 has 11 amino acids. The CDR3 coding sequence is TGTGCCGTCTCAAGGAACACTGAAGCTTTCTTT. This codes for CAVSRNTEAFF.

This clonotype was picked up many times. The chain recombines TRBV6-2 or TRBV6-3 with TRBJ2-2; 9 nucleotides align to TRBD1. There are 14 residues in the CDR3. CDR1 MNHEY and CDR2 SVGEGT come from the germline V gene. V lost 5 bases, J lost 5 bases, and 3 bases stayed unmatched. The CDR3 sequence: CASSDRGETGELFF. CDR3 DNA: TGTGCCAGCAGTGACAGGGGGGAGACCGGGGAGCTGTTTTTT.

This clonotype was picked up many times. This rearrangement joins TRBV5-1 to TRBJ1-1; TRBD1 matches at 8 bases. V trimming: 4 bases; J trimming: 6 bases; junction bases outside the gene matches: 8. CDR1 SGHRS and CDR2 YFSETQ come from the germline V gene. The CDR3 runs 14 residues. The CDR3 here is CASSLGQVNAEAFF. The CDR3 DNA reads as TGCGCCAGCAGCCTGGGACAGGTTAACGCTGAAGCTTTCTTT.

The table lists this clonotype with many counts. V and J are TRBV19 and TRBJ2-4; 7 nucleotides agree with TRBD1. The CDR3 contains 14 residues. V was clipped by 6 bases and J by 5 bases; unmatched bases: 7. CDR1 is LNHDA, CDR2 SQIVND, per germline (reference sequence). DNA for the CDR3: TGTGCCAGTAGGAAAACAGGGGACCAAAACATTCAGTACTTC. Amino acids: CASRKTGDQNIQYF.

This clonotype showed up many times. The J gene is TRBJ2-7, the V gene TRBV11-3; the match to TRBD1 covers 11 bases. Trimming took 1 base from V and 5 from J; bases not matched to a gene: 7. Germline assignment: CDR1 SGHNT and CDR2 YENEEA. The CDR3 totals 16 residues. CDR3 in DNA: TGTGCCAGCAGCTTAGGCGGGACAGGGGGTCAAGACGAGCAGTACTTC. Its protein product is CASSLGGTGGQDEQYF.

At least ten counts were recorded for this clonotype. This chain joins TRBV6-5 and TRBJ1-1; D may be TRBD1 (6 bases). V was clipped by 7 bases and J by 7 bases, with 28 bases between them. Germline CDR1 and CDR2: MNHEY and SVGAGI. The length of the CDR3 is 17 residues. The CDR3 loop reads CASTYSPTGRDRFEAFF. DNA for the CDR3: TGTGCCAGCACCTACTCACCAACAGGGCGCGACCGTTTTGAAGCTTTCTTT.

This clonotype was recorded at least ten times. The genes are TRBV7-2 and TRBJ2-5; the D is unclear. Germline V gives CDR1 SGHTA, CDR2 FQGNSA. CDR3 size: 16 residues. With 2 bases removed from V and 5 bases from J, the gap between germline ends came to 18 bases. CDR3 region: CASSLSRSPWVETQYF. CDR3 nucleotide sequence: TGTGCCAGCAGCTTATCAAGGAGCCCGTGGGTGGAGACCCAGTACTTC. The entire variable domain, with the rest obtained from reference TRBV7-2 and TRBJ2-5, is as follows: GAGVSQSPSNKVTEKGKDVELRCDPISGHTALYWYRQSLGQGLEFLIYFQGNSAPDKSGLPSDRFSAERTGGSVSTLTIQRTQQEDSAVYLCASSLSRSPWVETQYFGPGTRLLVL.

This clonotype was counted ten times or more. This rearrangement joins TRBV9 to TRBJ1-6; 10 bases are a match to TRBD1. The CDR3 spans 18 residues. Losses at the gene ends were 4 bases for V and 9 bases for J; bases not matched to a gene: 16. Germline CDR1 reads SGDLS; CDR2 reads YYNGEE. In DNA form, the CDR3 reads TGTGCCAGCAGCCATGGCCGGGACAGGGGCGAATGGGGTTCACCCCTCCACTTT. Translation gives CASSHGRDRGEWGSPLHF.

This clonotype was counted many times. The chain couples TRBV14 to TRBJ2-5; no clear D. V dropped 4 bases and J dropped 4 bases, with 7 bases sitting between them. The CDR3 has 12 amino acids. In germline, CDR1 is SGHDN, CDR2 FVKESK. The CDR3 sequence: CASSRQRETQYF. The CDR3 DNA reads TGTGCCAGCAGCCGCCAAAGAGAGACCCAGTACTTC.

The CDR3 nucleotides are TGTGCCAGCAGTTTGGACAGGGGGAACAATCAGCCCCAGCATTTT. This sequence encodes CASSLDRGNNQPQHF. The chain is built from TRBV27 and TRBJ1-5; 10 bases are a match to TRBD1. Losses at the gene ends were 3 bases for V and 3 bases for J; bases not matched to a gene: 2. There are 15 residues in the CDR3. In germline, CDR1 is MNHEY, CDR2 SMNVEV (reference sequence).

This clonotype has a single count. This sequence joins TRBV28 and TRBJ2-4, with D perhaps given as TRBD1 or TRBD2 (5 bases each). The last part of the DNA fits TRBJ2-5 better; the J call may be wrong. Looked up from germline, CDR1 is MDHEN and CDR2 is SYDVKM. CDR3 length: 13 amino acids. CDR3 sequence: CASSFWGIETQYF. In DNA form, the CDR3 reads TGTGCCAGCAGTTTTTGGGGGATTGAGACCCAGTACTTC.

This clonotype was counted at least ten times. CDR3 sequence: CASSLEQGTGELFF. In DNA, the CDR3 is TGTGCCAGCAGCTTAGAGCAGGGAACCGGGGAGCTGTTTTTT. V gene TRBV7-2 combines with J gene TRBJ2-2, with D possibly being TRBD1 (5 bases). Looked up from germline, CDR1 is SGHTA and CDR2 is FQGNSA. Trimming pared 1 base from V and 5 bases from J, leaving 8 bases between. The CDR3 has 14 residues.